Included here is one TCR beta chain sequence, with context. Germline V gene data show CDR1 as WSHSY and CDR2 as SAAADI. Trimming stripped 5 bases from V and 4 bases from J, with 13 bases between. This CDR3 is built from 14 residues. This specimen belongs to a study of CD8 T cells in Susac syndrome. RNA totalling roughly 0.5 to 1 ug underwent reverse transcription with random hexamers. The TCR beta CDR3 was amplified by immunoSEQ multiplex PCR across 54 Vbeta, 13 Jbeta. TCRdb reprocessed the immunoSEQ multiplex PCR reads via MiXCR and lists one record per CDR3 protein. Here the sample spans some 300,000 distinct CDR3 sequences, approximately 84% being singletons.

V gene TRBV10-2 combines with J gene TRBJ2-3; D perhaps matches TRBD1 (5 bases). Sequenced: CD8+ T cells from PBMCs. The sequence derives from a human donor with multiple sclerosis. The CDR3 sequence: CASSSWGTADTQYF. CDR3 coding DNA: TGCGCCAGCAGTTCCTGGGGCACGGCAGATACGCAGTATTTT.